The 9 T cell receptor beta chains listed next were all sequenced from one sample in a study of blood T cells in healthy people across ages. A sample-barcoded 5' primer and a J-beta primer mix were used in a second PCR of roughly 6 to 12 cycles. A single record per CDR3 protein comes from TCRdb applying MiXCR to the 5' RACE reads. In the table there are around 1,900,000 distinct CDR3 sequences, roughly two fifths of which are singletons. Material for sequencing was blood. The receptors come from a human donor in good health.

This clonotype was observed a handful of times. V gene TRBV20-1 combines with J gene TRBJ2-1; the match to TRBD2 covers 9 bases. V shed 6 bases and J 4 bases; nucleotides not matched to a gene: 10. The germline gives CDR1 DFQATT, CDR2 SNEGSKA (reference sequence). This CDR3 has 15 residues. The CDR3 bases are TGCAGTGCCCCCAAGAGCGGGGGGTATTACAATGAGCAGTTCTTC. This gives the protein CSAPKSGGYYNEQFF.

This chain uses TRBV25-1 with TRBJ2-3, with TRBD2 matching 7 bases. Germline values: CDR1 MGHDK, CDR2 SYGVNS. The V gene end was trimmed by 10 bases and the J gene end by 10 bases; junction bases not matched to a gene: 8. CDR3 length: 11 residues. In DNA, the CDR3 is TGTGCCAACAGCGGGGTACGGTCGCAGTATTTT. Translation: CANSGVRSQYF.

The chain couples TRBV4-3 to TRBJ2-1; 11 nucleotides agree with TRBD2. V was pared by 3 bases and J by 12 bases, with 10 bases of the junction left unmatched. CDR3 length: 15 amino acids. Germline V gene sequence: CDR1 LGHNA, CDR2 YSLEER. CDR3 sequence (DNA): TGCGCCAGCAGCCAGTCACTAGCGGGGGAGGAGGGGCAGTTCTTC. Amino acid sequence: CASSQSLAGEEGQFF.

This clonotype has just a few counts. This chain joins TRBV12-3 or TRBV12-4 and TRBJ2-5, with D perhaps TRBD2 (6 bases). The J call could be wrong; TRBJ2-7 is a better fit for the DNA end. The length of the CDR3 is 15 residues. The CDR3 protein is CASSPLSWGRNEQYF. In nucleotides, the CDR3 is TGTGCCAGCAGTCCCCTATCATGGGGGAGGAACGAGCAGTACTTC.

This clonotype was picked up a small number of times. Here the CDR3 reads CASSVSSVAGGYEQYF. The CDR3 nucleotides are TGTGCCAGCAGCGTCAGCTCGGTAGCGGGGGGTTACGAGCAGTACTTC. The chain links TRBV9 to TRBJ2-7; TRBD2 matches 10 bases. This CDR3 comprises 16 residues. The germline gives CDR1 SGDLS, CDR2 YYNGEE. V lost 2 bases and J lost 4; bases outside the gene matches: 9.

This clonotype showed up just a few times. The V call is TRBV12-3 or TRBV12-4, the J call TRBJ1-2, with D possibly being TRBD1 (6 bases). The CDR3 runs to 13 residues. Between the trimmed V and J ends, which lost 8 bases and 4 bases, there was a span of 14 bases. The CDR3 loop reads CASQQGSIYGYTF. The CDR3 nucleotides are TGTGCCAGCCAACAGGGATCAATCTATGGCTACACCTTC.

This clonotype came up once. The chain links TRBV11-2 to TRBJ2-3, with 8 bases that match TRBD2. Trimming took 4 bases from V and 3 from J; bases not matched to a gene: 15. Germline-derived CDR1 and CDR2 are SGHAT and FQNNGV. The CDR3 is made up of 18 amino acids. CDR3 DNA: TGTGCCAGCAGCTCTCTCCCTACGGGGGGGGGAATGACAGATACGCAGTATTTT. Its translation: CASSSLPTGGGMTDTQYF.

The gene calls are TRBV2 and TRBJ2-5; no firm D call. With 5 bases removed from V and 4 bases from J, the gap between germline ends came to 11 bases. Germline lookup yields CDR1 SNHLY and CDR2 FYNNEI. The CDR3 is 13 amino acids. CDR3 in DNA: TGTGCCAGCAGTTCCGACTGGCGAGAGACCCAGTACTTC. Protein: CASSSDWRETQYF.

The table lists this clonotype with many counts. This sequence joins TRBV9 and TRBJ2-5; D not resolved. Germline CDR1 reads SGDLS; CDR2 reads YYNGEE. CDR3 length: 16 amino acids. The V and J ends lost 0 bases and 5 bases respectively, with 17 bases between them. CDR3 nucleotides: TGTGCCAGCAGCGTAGCGGCCGGCCAGAGTGGGGAGACCCAGTACTTC. This encodes CASSVAAGQSGETQYF.